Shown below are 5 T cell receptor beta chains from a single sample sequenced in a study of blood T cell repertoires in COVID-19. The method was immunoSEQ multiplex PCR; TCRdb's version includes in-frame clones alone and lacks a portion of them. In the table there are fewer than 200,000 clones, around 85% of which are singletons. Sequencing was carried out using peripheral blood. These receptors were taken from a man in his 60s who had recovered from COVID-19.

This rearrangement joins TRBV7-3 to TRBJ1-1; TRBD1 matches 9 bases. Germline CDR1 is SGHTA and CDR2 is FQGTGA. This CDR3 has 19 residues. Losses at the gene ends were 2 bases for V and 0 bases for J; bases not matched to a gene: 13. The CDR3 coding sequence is TGTGCCAGCAGCTTAGCGGAAAGACAGGGGGGAATCTTGAACACTGAAGCTTTCTTT. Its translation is CASSLAERQGGILNTEAFF.

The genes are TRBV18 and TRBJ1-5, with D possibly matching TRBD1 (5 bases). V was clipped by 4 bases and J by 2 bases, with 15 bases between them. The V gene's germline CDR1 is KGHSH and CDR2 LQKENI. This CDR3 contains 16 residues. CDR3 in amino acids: CASSQSQGIGNQPQHF. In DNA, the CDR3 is TGTGCCAGCTCACAATCGCAGGGAATTGGCAATCAGCCCCAGCATTTT.

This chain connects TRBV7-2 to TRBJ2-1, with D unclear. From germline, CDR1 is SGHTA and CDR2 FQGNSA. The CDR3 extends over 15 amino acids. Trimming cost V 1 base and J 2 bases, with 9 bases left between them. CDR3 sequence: CASSLGAAAYNEQFF. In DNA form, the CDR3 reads TGTGCCAGCAGCTTAGGAGCCGCGGCCTACAATGAGCAGTTCTTC.

The chain's CDR3 is CASSQARTGDGYTF. The CDR3 DNA is TGTGCCAGCAGCCAAGCCCGGACAGGGGATGGCTACACCTTC. The chain couples TRBV14 to TRBJ1-2; 9 positions match TRBD1. CDR3 length: 14 amino acids. Trimming took 1 base from V and 6 from J; bases not matched to a gene: 3. The germline V gene has CDR1 SGHDN and CDR2 FVKESK.

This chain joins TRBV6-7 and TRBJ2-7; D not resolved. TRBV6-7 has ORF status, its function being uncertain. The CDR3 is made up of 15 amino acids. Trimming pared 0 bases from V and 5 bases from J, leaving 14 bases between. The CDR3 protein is CASSYSPSGTNEQYF. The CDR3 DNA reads TGTGCCAGCAGTTACTCACCCTCTGGTACTAACGAGCAGTACTTC.